Each of the 11 T cell receptor beta chains below was sequenced from the same sample in a study of shared clonotypes between healthy human individuals. The protocol was immunoSEQ multiplex PCR, while the TCRdb copy is restricted to in-frame clones and leaves out a portion. The sample gives 400,000 to 600,000 clones, about 96% of which show up once; around 0.066% is in the top ten. Sequenced material: naive CD4+ T cells sorted from blood. Subset described: CD45RA+ positively selected. The receptors derive from a woman in her twenties or thirties in good health.

V gene TRBV5-1 combines with J gene TRBJ2-5, with D tentatively TRBD1 (6 bases). The CDR3 loop spans 11 amino acids. Trimming left V 6 bases short and J 3 bases short, with 6 bases between. Germline CDR1 SGHRS, CDR2 YFSETQ. The CDR3 is CASKGEETQYF. In DNA, the CDR3 is TGCGCCAGCAAGGGGGAAGAGACCCAGTACTTC.

CDR3 DNA: TGCGCCAGCAGCTTGGTTGCGATCTCCTACGAGCAGTACTTC. Protein: CASSLVAISYEQYF. This chain uses TRBV5-1 with TRBJ2-7, with D unresolved. Looked up from germline, CDR1 is SGHRS and CDR2 is YFSETQ. Trimming cost V 0 bases and J 0 bases, with 7 bases left between them. The CDR3 length is 14 residues.

The sample holds one count of this clone. The chain combines TRBV5-4 with TRBJ2-7, with 10 positions matching TRBD1. CDR3 size: 15 residues. Germline V CDR1 and CDR2: SGHNT, YYREEE (reference sequence). V was clipped by 2 bases and J by 3 bases; unmatched bases: 5. The CDR3 reads CASSFRTGGNYEQYF. CDR3 coding DNA: TGTGCCAGCAGCTTTCGGACAGGGGGAAACTACGAGCAGTACTTC.

In DNA form, the CDR3 reads TGTGCCAGCAGCATCACTAGCGGGGCACCCGGAACCCAGTACTTC. It specifies CASSITSGAPGTQYF. This chain joins TRBV7-2 and TRBJ2-5; TRBD2 matches at 10 bases. Germline values: CDR1 SGHTA, CDR2 FQGNSA. V gave up 5 bases and J gave up 8 bases; unmatched junction bases: 11. The CDR3 covers 15 residues.

CDR3 nucleotides: TGTGCCAGCAGCCAGCGGGCTAGCTCCTACAATGAGCAGTTCTTC. It yields the protein CASSQRASSYNEQFF. The V and J genes are TRBV6-6 and TRBJ2-1; D perhaps matches TRBD2 (6 bases). Germline V gene lookup returns CDR1 MNHNY and CDR2 SVGAGI (reference sequence). V lost 6 bases to trimming and J lost 0 bases, with 12 bases between them. The CDR3 has 15 amino acids.

The V call is TRBV29-1, the J call TRBJ2-1; 10 bases agree with TRBD2. V lost 7 bases and J lost 5; bases outside the gene matches: 5. The CDR3 extends over 13 amino acids. The germline CDR1 and CDR2 sequences are SQVTM and ANQGSEA. This CDR3 reads CSAWTSGHNEQFF. In nucleotides, the CDR3 is TGCAGCGCCTGGACTAGCGGCCACAATGAGCAGTTCTTC.

The chain couples TRBV7-9 to TRBJ1-4; 10 bases match TRBD1. V was pared by 1 base and J by 6 bases, with 11 bases of the junction left unmatched. The length of the CDR3 is 18 residues. Germline CDR1 reads SEHNR; CDR2 reads FQNEAQ (reference sequence). CDR3 sequence: CASSLVQTRDRGDEKLFF. DNA for the CDR3: TGTGCCAGCAGCTTAGTTCAAACCAGGGACAGGGGAGATGAAAAACTGTTTTTT.

The V and J genes are TRBV4-1 and TRBJ2-1, with 12 nucleotides matching TRBD2. J gave up 0 bases and V 5 bases, and 8 bases lay outside the gene matches. The germline V gene encodes CDR1 MGHRA and CDR2 YSYEKL. The CDR3 spans 18 residues. CDR3 in DNA: TGCGCCAGCAGCAAGGGACTAGCGGGCAAAAGCTCCTACAATGAGCAGTTCTTC. Translating gives CASSKGLAGKSSYNEQFF.

The rearrangement uses TRBV27 and TRBJ1-5; no definite D call. This CDR3 contains 13 residues. The germline V and J ends were trimmed by 6 bases and 9 bases, with 15 bases remaining between them. The germline V gene has CDR1 MNHEY and CDR2 SMNVEV (reference sequence). CDR3 sequence: CASRQTPFTPQHF. CDR3 DNA sequence: TGTGCCAGCAGACAAACTCCCTTTACGCCCCAGCATTTT.

The chain is built from TRBV7-8 and TRBJ1-5; no clear D gene. CDR3 length equals 14 residues. Germline CDR1 SGHVS, CDR2 FQNEAQ. V was shortened by 1 base and J by 6 bases, with 10 bases between the two germline ends. CDR3 DNA: TGTGCCAGCAGCTTAGGTACTAGAGGTCAGCCCCAGCATTTT. Its translation is CASSLGTRGQPQHF.

This clone is a singleton in its sample. V usage is TRBV5-1 and J usage is TRBJ1-2; 7 bases are a match to TRBD1. V was clipped by 2 bases and J by 3 bases; unmatched bases: 4. Germline loops: CDR1 SGHRS, CDR2 YFSETQ. The CDR3 length is 14 residues. The CDR3 reads CASSFGGGDYGYTF. The CDR3 nucleotides read TGCGCCAGCAGCTTTGGAGGGGGCGACTATGGCTACACCTTC.